These 20 T cell receptor beta chains share one sample of origin, sequenced in a study of read filtering for tumor transcriptome and immune sequencing. Molecular barcoded adaptors covering alpha/delta and beta/gamma chains were used on about 0.4 ug RNA. In TCRdb, the reads were re-called with MiXCR into one record per CDR3 protein. This table holds about 50,000 distinct CDR3 sequences, 15% to 20% found once. The sequenced material came from a population of CD138-negative cells sorted from bone marrow. The source is a donor over 35 with multiple myeloma.

This clonotype was observed at least ten times. The chain is built from TRBV5-4 and TRBJ2-3; TRBD2 might be the D (6 bases). Trimming stripped 4 bases from V and 5 bases from J, with 20 bases between. This CDR3 has 16 residues. CDR1 SGHNT and CDR2 YYREEE come from the germline V gene (reference sequence). The CDR3 protein is CASSRLAGSRGDTQYF. CDR3 DNA sequence: TGTGCCAGCAGCAGGCTGGCGGGGTCAAGGGGAGATACGCAGTATTTT.

The sample holds many counts of this clonotype. J is TRBJ2-7 and V is TRBV4-3; 11 nucleotides line up with TRBD2. Trimming cost V 1 base and J 7 bases; bases outside gene matches: 12. Germline V lookup: CDR1 LGHNA, CDR2 YSLEER. This CDR3 region has 17 residues. This CDR3 is CASSQGLAGTGTREQYF. CDR3 DNA: TGCGCCAGCAGCCAAGGACTAGCGGGAACAGGAACTAGGGAGCAGTACTTC.

This clonotype was found a few times. The final CDR3 position lacks the conserved phenylalanine or tryptophan, pointing to a likely read error. The chain employs TRBV3-1 and TRBJ1-1; D gene unclear. V lost 3 bases and J 10 bases, leaving 18 bases between the germline ends. CDR1 and CDR2 (germline): LGHDT, YNNKEL (reference sequence). This CDR3 is 14 amino acids long. The CDR3 loop reads CASSHNPVISGAFL. DNA for the CDR3: TGTGCCAGCAGCCACAACCCAGTGATCTCGGGAGCTTTCCTT.

This clonotype came up many times. The rearrangement joins TRBV20-1 to TRBJ1-4; the D is unclear. The CDR3 loop spans 15 amino acids. CDR1 and CDR2 from the germline V gene are DFQATT and SNEGSKA (reference sequence). With 3 bases removed from V and 0 bases from J, the gap between germline ends came to 11 bases. CDR3 loop: CSARRPESTNEKLFF. The CDR3 nucleotides read TGCAGTGCTAGGAGACCGGAATCAACTAATGAAAAACTGTTTTTT.

This clonotype has ten or more counts. The rearrangement links TRBV28 to TRBJ1-1; 8 nucleotides align to TRBD1. Germline trimming cut 5 bases from V and 4 bases from J; bases unmatched to any gene: 3. The CDR3 contains 13 residues. From germline, CDR1 is MDHEN and CDR2 SYDVKM. The CDR3 nucleotides read TGTGCCAGCAGTCCAGGGGGCGTCACTGAAGCTTTCTTT. Translated: CASSPGGVTEAFF.

Concerning this clonotype itself: At one end the junction does not follow the germline gene, possibly because of a read error. The gene calls are TRBV23-1 and TRBJ2-7; D possibly corresponds to TRBD2 (5 bases). TRBV23-1 is placed among ORFs of uncertain function. This CDR3 is 13 amino acids long. This CDR3 is CASSEGETYEHYF. The CDR3 DNA reads TGCGCCAGCAGTGAGGGAGAGACCTACGAGCACTACTTC.

This clonotype was recorded many times. The gene calls are TRBV28 and TRBJ2-1; 10 bases fit TRBD2. The CDR3 is 17 amino acids. The J segment lost 4 bases and the V segment lost 6 bases, leaving 12 bases of the junction unmatched. CDR1 MDHEN and CDR2 SYDVKM come from the germline V gene. The CDR3 DNA follows: TGTGCCAGCAGCCCCGGTTGGGCTAGCGGGAGTTACAATGAGCAGTTCTTC. The encoded protein is CASSPGWASGSYNEQFF.

The table lists this clonotype with many counts. The chain couples TRBV29-1 to TRBJ2-6, with a weak D call TRBD1 (5 bases). This CDR3 spans 14 amino acids. V shed 1 base and J shed 3 bases, with 7 bases lying between them. Germline V gives CDR1 SQVTM, CDR2 ANQGSEA. CDR3 loop: CSVEAGFGANVLTF. The CDR3 DNA reads as TGCAGCGTTGAAGCAGGGTTTGGGGCCAACGTCCTGACTTTC.

This clonotype was observed many times. This chain joins TRBV7-9 and TRBJ2-7; the D call may be TRBD1 or TRBD2 (5 bases each). V was cut by 4 bases and J by 12 bases, with 13 bases left in between. This CDR3 has 11 residues. The germline gives CDR1 SEHNR, CDR2 FQNEAQ (reference sequence). The CDR3 protein is CASSWGLVLYF. In DNA, the CDR3 is TGTGCCAGCAGCTGGGGGTTGGTGTTGTACTTC.

This clonotype was seen repeatedly, ten times or more. This chain connects TRBV28 to TRBJ2-6; TRBD1 might be the D (6 bases). Germline assignment: CDR1 MDHEN and CDR2 SYDVKM. CDR3 length: 18 residues. Deletions cut 6 bases from V and 0 bases from J, with 18 bases between. The CDR3 nucleotides read TGTGCCAGCAGCCCTCACCAGGGACATCTCTCTGGGGCCAACGTCCTGACTTTC. This translates into CASSPHQGHLSGANVLTF.

The sample holds many counts of this clonotype. This chain uses TRBV2 with TRBJ2-3; D gene ambiguous. Germline values: CDR1 SNHLY, CDR2 FYNNEI. The CDR3 extends over 12 amino acids. The V end lost 3 bases, the J end lost 5 bases, and 6 bases lay between the germline ends. The CDR3 sequence: CASSEGEDTQYF. The CDR3 DNA sequence: TGTGCCAGCAGTGAGGGTGAAGATACGCAGTATTTT.

The table lists this clonotype with a count of one. A much bigger clone sits one base away, suggesting this may be a read error. The rearrangement links TRBV7-3 to TRBJ2-3; D call uncertain. The J call may be mistaken, given a closer DNA end match to TRBJ1-5. The CDR3 contains 12 residues. Germline V CDR1 and CDR2: SGHTA, FQGTGA. DNA of the CDR3: TGTGCCAGCAGCCGCCTCGGCGATACGCAGCATTTT. Protein: CASSRLGDTQHF.

This clonotype was found a few times. Its ends do not fully match the called genes, so a read error is possible. The gene calls are TRBV27 and TRBJ2-7, with D tentatively TRBD1 (6 bases). This CDR3 region has 13 residues. Germline V gives CDR1 MNHEY, CDR2 SMNVEV (reference sequence). The CDR3 DNA is TGTGCCTGCAGCCCGGACAGACCCTACGAGCAATACTTC. Its protein product is CACSPDRPYEQYF.

There are many counts of this clonotype. The genes are TRBV2 and TRBJ2-1; a possible D gene is TRBD2 (5 bases). The CDR3 sequence is 14 residues long. CDR1 and CDR2 (germline): SNHLY, FYNNEI. The V gene lost 5 bases and the J gene lost 7 bases, with 15 bases spanning the gap. The CDR3 DNA sequence: TGTGCCAGCAGTCCATGGGGAGTGGGGAATGAGCAGTTCTTC. It is translated as CASSPWGVGNEQFF.

The J gene is TRBJ1-2, the V gene TRBV18; 11 bases map to TRBD1. The germline V gene encodes CDR1 KGHSH and CDR2 LQKENI. Trimming removed 0 bases from V and 0 bases from J; junction bases left unmatched: 6. This CDR3 has 18 amino acids. The CDR3 region has the DNA TGTGCCAGCTCACCACCGGGACAGGGGGTTCAAGCTAACTATGGCTACACCTTC. Protein product: CASSPPGQGVQANYGYTF.

At least ten counts were recorded for this clonotype. The rearrangement uses TRBV20-1 and TRBJ2-6; TRBD1 matches 8 bases. The CDR3 runs to 16 residues. Trimming removed 4 bases from V and 1 base from J; junction bases left unmatched: 6. Per germline, CDR1 DFQATT and CDR2 SNEGSKA (reference sequence). The CDR3 nucleotides read TGCAGTGCTACCGACAGGGGAGTTTCTGGGGCCAACGTCCTGACTTTC. Translating it yields CSATDRGVSGANVLTF.

V usage is TRBV7-9 and J usage is TRBJ2-1; the D gene could be TRBD1 or TRBD2 (6 bases each). This CDR3 is 12 amino acids long. In germline, CDR1 is SEHNR, CDR2 FQNEAQ (reference sequence). V lost 11 bases, J lost 5 bases, and 13 bases lay in between. The DNA for the CDR3 is TGTGCCGGAGGGAGGACAGACAATGAGCAGTTCTTC. Encoded protein: CAGGRTDNEQFF. Looking up the rest from reference TRBV7-9 and TRBJ2-1 gives the full variable domain: DTGVSQNPRHKITKRGQNVTFRCDPISEHNRLYWYRQTLGQGPEFLTYFQNEAQLEKSRLLSDRFSAERPKGSFSTLEIQRTEQGDSAMYLCAGGRTDNEQFFGPGTRLTVL.

Turning to this clonotype: A much larger clone lies one base from this, so it may be a read error. J is TRBJ2-2 and V is TRBV5-1, with 12 bases fitting TRBD2. From germline, CDR1 is SGHRS and CDR2 YFSETQ. The length of the CDR3 is 17 residues. Trimming cost V 3 bases and J 7 bases; bases outside gene matches: 10. The CDR3 loop is CASSSKGLAGSFGELFF. The DNA of the CDR3 is TGCGCCAGCAGCTCGAAAGGACTAGCGGGATCTTTCGGGGAGCTGTTTTTT.

Many counts were recorded for this clonotype. The chain couples TRBV7-2 to TRBJ2-2; D is possibly TRBD2 (5 bases). CDR3 size: 16 residues. The germline V and J ends were trimmed by 1 base and 0 bases, with 9 bases remaining between them. Germline assignment: CDR1 SGHTA and CDR2 FQGNSA. This CDR3 is CASSLGLAANTGELFF. CDR3 coding DNA: TGTGCCAGCAGCTTAGGGCTAGCAGCGAACACCGGGGAGCTGTTTTTT.

This clonotype was seen more than once but under ten times. The gene calls are TRBV6-2 or TRBV6-3 and TRBJ2-1, with 10 bases identical to TRBD2. This CDR3 has 18 residues. Germline V gene sequence: CDR1 MNHEY, CDR2 SVGEGT. Losses at the gene ends were 8 bases for V and 6 bases for J; bases not matched to a gene: 19. CDR3 protein: CASQDGTLAGGLLNEQFF. CDR3 sequence (DNA): TGTGCCAGCCAAGACGGGACCTTAGCGGGAGGCTTGCTCAATGAGCAGTTCTTC.